Detailed here is one T cell receptor beta chain. Its antigen is still unknown. This sample stems from a study of blood T cells in healthy people across ages. Study conclusions and caveats: When set beside aged donors, long-lived donors presented more naive CD4+ cells and higher diversity.

The use of a sample-barcoded 5' primer and a J-beta primer mix characterized a second PCR of 7 to 11 cycles. Each cDNA molecule was tagged by a template-switch adaptor that had 12 random nucleotides. TCRdb redid the calling of the 5' RACE reads with MiXCR, one entry per CDR3 protein. The sample carries about 640,000 distinct CDR3 sequences, about 28% recorded once. Trimming left V 5 bases short and J 2 bases short, with 10 bases between. This CDR3 contains 14 residues. The germline gives CDR1 SQVTM, CDR2 ANQGSEA. The chain employs TRBV29-1 and TRBJ2-6; D is unclear. The TCR was taken from a woman of 80 years or more in good health. Input material: blood. The CDR3 DNA sequence: TGCAGCGTTTATGGCGCGGCTGGGGCCAACGTCCTGACTTTC. Translated: CSVYGAAGANVLTF.